This is a list of T cell receptor beta chains from one sample in a study of shared clonotypes between healthy human individuals. Profiling relied on immunoSEQ multiplex PCR, and the TCRdb table lists in-frame clones only, not all of them. Counted here are around 2.1 million clones, 85% to 95% occurring once; the ten biggest clones make up more than 1.5%. Sequences were obtained from naive CD8+ T cells from PBMCs. Receptors originate from a man aged 18 to 30 in good health. Some clones in this sample may be carry-over from other donors' samples. The CDR3 runs from the conserved cysteine through the conserved F or W. The order of the fields is V gene, J gene, D gene, clone size, CDR3 DNA, CDR3 protein. The D gene is left open where the match is weak. The size entry is marked missing in some rows and otherwise reads once, few, many or a size class.

>TRBV10-3|TRBJ2-1|.|.
TGTGCCATCAGTGAGTCTGGACCTTACAATGAGCAGTTCTTC
CAISESGPYNEQFF
>TRBV15|TRBJ2-3|.|.
TGTGCCACCAGCAGCGACTTTCCCGATATCACAGATACGCAGTATTTT
CATSSDFPDITDTQYF
>TRBV19|TRBJ2-1|.|.
TGTGCCAGTCAGGGTCGGGGATACAATGAGCAGTTCTTC
CASQGRGYNEQFF
>TRBV7-6|TRBJ1-1|TRBD1|.
TGTGCCAGCACAAGATACACAGGGGGGATCATGAACACTGAAGCTTTCTTT
CASTRYTGGIMNTEAFF
>TRBV28|TRBJ1-3|.|.
TGTGCCAGCAGTTTATCCCTTGGACTAGGGGGAAACACCATATATTTT
CASSLSLGLGGNTIYF
>TRBV28|TRBJ1-3|.|once
TGTGCCAGCAGTCTTCGATTGACCAGGACGCACTCCTCTGGAAACACCATATATTTT
CASSLRLTRTHSSGNTIYF
>TRBV7-9|TRBJ2-7|TRBD2|.
TGTGCCAGCAGCGGAAGGACTAGCGGCGAGCAGTACTTC
CASSGRTSGEQYF
>TRBV11-2|TRBJ2-7|TRBD1|once
TGTGCCAGCAGCTTAGATCCGACAGGGTTTTACGAGCAGTACTTC
CASSLDPTGFYEQYF
>TRBV10-3|TRBJ1-1|TRBD1|.
TGTGCCATCAGTGAGTCAGGGGGCCAAGACACTGAAGCTTTCTTT
CAISESGGQDTEAFF
>TRBV27|TRBJ2-1|.|.
TGTGCCAGCAGTTTATCGAGGACATGGGTGCAGTTCTTC
CASSLSRTWVQFF
>TRBV9|TRBJ1-4|.|.
TGTGCCAGCAGCGTGAGGGGGGAAAAACTGTTTTTT
CASSVRGEKLFF
>TRBV6-4|TRBJ1-1|.|.
TGTGCCAGCAGAATTGAGCTAGGGTTTCGGACTGAAGCTTTCTTT
CASRIELGFRTEAFF
>TRBV4-1|TRBJ2-7|TRBD2|.
TGCGCCAGCAGCCGCGGGGAGGGGTCCTACGAGCAGTACTTC
CASSRGEGSYEQYF
>TRBV19|TRBJ1-2|.|.
TGTGCTAGAATCGGGATCTATGGCTACACCTTC
CARIGIYGYTF
>TRBV19|TRBJ2-1|.|.
TGTGCCACACGAGAAAGTGAGAGCTCCTACAATGAGCAGTTCTTC
CATRESESSYNEQFF
>TRBV27|TRBJ1-2|.|.
TGTGCCAGCAGTTTATCTGAGGGCAGTCTTTTCGGCTACACCTTC
CASSLSEGSLFGYTF
>TRBV7-3|TRBJ2-5|.|.
TGTGCCAGCAGCTTAAACGGAGGACATTTGTACCAAGAGACCCAGTACTTC
CASSLNGGHLYQETQYF
>TRBV19|TRBJ2-7|.|.
TGTGCCAGTAGTTCTTTCCCAGGGCAGACTAACTACGAGCAGTACTTC
CASSSFPGQTNYEQYF
>TRBV27|TRBJ1-5|.|.
TGTGCCAGCAGTTCTCTAGGGGAGCGCAATCAGCCCCAGCATTTT
CASSSLGERNQPQHF
>TRBV7-9|TRBJ2-7|.|.
TGTGCCAGCAGCCCCGCCGAGGGGAAAATAGACCACGTCATCGAGCAGTACTTC
CASSPAEGKIDHVIEQYF
>TRBV6-5|TRBJ2-4|.|.
TGTGCCAGCAGTTACAACAGAGAAAACATTCAGTACTTC
CASSYNRENIQYF
>TRBV7-9|TRBJ2-1|TRBD2|.
TGTGCCAGCAGTTCCCGACTAGCGGGAGGGCCAGTTGGCTACAATGAGCAGTTCTTC
CASSSRLAGGPVGYNEQFF
>TRBV11-2|TRBJ2-5|TRBD1|.
TGTGCCAGCAGCTTAGATTTTGGGACAGCCTTATTAGATACCCAGTACTTC
CASSLDFGTALLDTQYF
>TRBV5-1|TRBJ1-2|.|.
TGCGCCAGCAGCTTGCTGGACACTCATGGCTACACCTTC
CASSLLDTHGYTF